The present T cell receptor (beta chain) was sequenced within a study of blood T cell repertoires in COVID-19. Study overall: PBMCs, B-cell-depleted T cells, or T cells provided the cDNA or gDNA that made up the material.

Per the germline V gene, CDR1 is MNHEY and CDR2 is SMNVEV (reference sequence). V was pared by 5 bases and J by 7 bases, with 12 bases between. CDR3 size: 14 residues. Authors' analysis steps: Reference gene primer amplification gave estimated nucleated cell counts. Only in-frame clones appear in the TCRdb table, and some are missing; sequencing was by immunoSEQ multiplex PCR. V, J and clone size derive from that table, while D and trimming were established from the DNA sequence. The sample shows fewer than 500,000 clones, nearly 90% of them seen only once. The source material was PBMCs or T cells enriched from blood (not recorded which). The V gene is TRBV27, the J gene TRBJ1-6; tentative D call: TRBD1 (5 bases). The receptor was derived from a young woman with acute COVID-19. This CDR3 is CASSRVGGNSPLHF. For the CDR3, the DNA is TGTGCCAGCAGTCGTGTGGGGGGAAATTCACCCCTCCACTTT.